This T cell receptor (beta chain) was sequenced for a study of shared clonotypes between healthy human individuals. Looking at the study overall: CD8 memory received one plate per donor, CD8 naive two, CD4 memory three and CD4 naive three. Study-wide points: The sharing of approximately 5.1% of naive CD4 clonotypes was seen across a few donors. Represented genetic and exposure-history diversity was restricted by having few donors.

The CDR3 runs to 19 residues. V was pared by 6 bases and J by 2 bases, with 15 bases of the junction left unmatched. The germline V gene encodes CDR1 MDHEN and CDR2 SYDVKM. Deep was the level at which the assay was run. The data were produced by immunoSEQ multiplex PCR, yet TCRdb's version contains in-frame clones alone and is incomplete. The sample records fewer than 1.8 million clones, around 98.5% being singletons. As regards this clone: Its antigen remains unknown.

The clonotype originates from a man aged 25 to 40 in good health. V usage is TRBV28 and J usage is TRBJ1-5, with TRBD1 matching 11 bases. The sample was naive CD4+ T cells sorted from blood. Stated subset: CD45RA+ positively selected. The CDR3 reads CASSKSVGTGGIGNQPQHF. The CDR3 bases are TGTGCCAGCAGCAAATCGGTGGGGACAGGGGGAATTGGCAATCAGCCCCAGCATTTT.